This section outlines one T cell receptor (beta chain) sequence together with its context. The time point denotes: pretreatment peripheral blood. Samples spanned pretreatment and treatment, with 1 to 8 time points per patient. The V gene end was trimmed by 0 bases and the J gene end by 3 bases; junction bases not matched to a gene: 1. The CDR3 consists of 15 residues. Germline V gene lookup returns CDR1 SGHRS and CDR2 YFSETQ. The entry originates in a study of PD-L1 blockade in urothelial cancer. At the level of the study: Patients began atezolizumab, 1,200 mg intravenously every 3 weeks, in the mid-2010s. Individuals in the cohort had been given 0 to 3 earlier chemotherapy regimens. Blood was evaluated 3 weeks (second dose) and 6 weeks after therapy began.

The method was immunoSEQ multiplex PCR; TCRdb's version includes in-frame clones alone and lacks a portion of them. This sample has tens of thousands of clones, with more than 75% found just once. The source is a man aged 55 to 70 with urothelial cancer. Source: PBMCs, taken around atezolizumab (anti-PD-L1) treatment. The V gene is TRBV5-1, the J gene TRBJ2-7, with 12 bases lining up with TRBD2. In DNA form, the CDR3 reads TGCGCCAGCAGCTTGGGACTAGCGGGGGTCTACGAGCAGTACTTC. This sequence encodes CASSLGLAGVYEQYF.